The clone carrying this T cell receptor (beta chain) was counted ten times or more. What it binds is not known. The sample belongs to a study of T cells in Graves' hyperthyroidism and ophthalmopathy. At the level of the study: Peripheral blood was acquired at first diagnosis, ahead of any therapy whatsoever. Study results and caveats: Clonotypes that were expanded in thyroid above 0.001 mostly appeared in blood too. Classification by a 13 V-J model distinguished ophthalmopathy from stable hyperthyroidism.

TCR beta CDR3 regions were amplified from RNA. HTBI primers were used for first-round RT-PCR of the TCR CDR3. TCRdb analysed the multiplex PCR reads with MiXCR anew, one entry per CDR3 protein. The sample contains about 420,000 distinct CDR3 sequences, 15% to 17% of which appear only once. The sequence derives from a woman under 30 with Graves' hyperthyroidism. The sample comprised blood.

The CDR3 DNA sequence: TGTGCCACCAGTGAAGGACAGGGCTACAATGAGCAGTTCTTC. It yields the protein CATSEGQGYNEQFF. This chain links TRBV24-1 with TRBJ2-1, with TRBD1 matching over 8 bases. The J segment lost 3 bases and the V segment lost 4 bases, leaving 1 base of the junction unmatched. The CDR3 runs to 14 residues. From germline, CDR1 is KGHDR and CDR2 SFDVKD.